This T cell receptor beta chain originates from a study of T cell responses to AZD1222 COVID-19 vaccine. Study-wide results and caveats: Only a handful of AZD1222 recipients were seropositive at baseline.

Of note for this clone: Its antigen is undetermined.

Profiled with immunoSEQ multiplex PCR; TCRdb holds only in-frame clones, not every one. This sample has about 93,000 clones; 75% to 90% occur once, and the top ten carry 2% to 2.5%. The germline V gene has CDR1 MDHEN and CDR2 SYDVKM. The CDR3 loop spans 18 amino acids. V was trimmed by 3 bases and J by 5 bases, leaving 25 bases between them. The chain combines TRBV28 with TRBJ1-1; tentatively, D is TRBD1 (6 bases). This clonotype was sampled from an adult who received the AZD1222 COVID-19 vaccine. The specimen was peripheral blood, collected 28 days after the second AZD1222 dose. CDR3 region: CASSFSDGGRKGGTEAFF. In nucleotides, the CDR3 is TGTGCCAGCAGTTTTTCGGACGGAGGCCGAAAAGGGGGGACTGAAGCTTTCTTT.